The entry that follows covers one TCR beta chain sequence. The antigen this receptor binds is unknown. No much larger clone is present one base from it, and per-base qualities are unavailable. Using the deep immunoSEQ assay, TCR CDR3 regions were amplified from genomic DNA by multiplex PCR. Extracted genomic DNA from each cell subset was distributed evenly across all wells of several immunoSEQ 96-well plates, and each plate was treated as a replicate. For unsorted PBMC, approximately 300 ng of genomic DNA, equivalent to approximately 28,000 T cell genomes, went into each replicate PCR. Ten immunoSEQ deep assay plates were used to sequence the unsorted PBMC genomic DNA. Purified libraries were quantified with a Qubit 3.0 fluorometer, sized on a Bioanalyzer 2100, and re-quantified with the KAPA Library Quantification kit. Every immunoSEQ 96-well plate was sequenced on a dedicated single-read 150-cycle Illumina NextSeq 550 flow cell. In the authors' own workflow: Because the immunoSEQ output included only junctional sequences and no quality scores, the filtering could not be the same as the filtering used for full-length reads. Sequences were annotated with PyIR, a Python wrapper for IgBLAST v1.9, and V/J genes and CDR3 were assigned using IMGT germline references. Reads were filtered out if the reads had weak V/J assignments (E-value above 1e-6), no CDR3, stop codons, out-of-frame junctions, or ambiguous translated residues. V3J clonotypes were defined as sequences sharing the same inferred V gene, J gene, and CDR3 amino acid sequence. Percentage overlap between repertoires was computed as shared unique clonotypes divided by the size of the smaller repertoire. Richness of each repertoire was evaluated using RTK rarefaction, the Chao1 estimator, and Recon v2.1 estimates of unobserved clonotypes. Here the immuneACCESS table is served through TCRdb, limited to in-frame sequences with V and J called. Missing clones are a known gap in these copies; in checked studies unresolved V genes cover under half, and the rest lacks a known reason. V, J and clone size reflect that table, while D and trimming were determined from the DNA. Present in this sample are about 490,000 clones, 78% of which were seen just once. The top ten constitute around 11% of the sample.

This sample was taken from a study of shared clonotypes between healthy human individuals (dated by TCRdb to the early 2020s). Background for the entire study: The cohort comprised a couple of women and three men aged 18 to 49 years. The study deeply sequenced blood TCR repertoires of five healthy adults to estimate repertoire size and the extent of clonotype sharing between individuals. Libraries were prepared and TCR repertoires were sequenced by different laboratories using diverse techniques, in order to increase sequencing depth and limit assay-specific biases. Each donor's leukapheresis produced roughly between about 0.8 and 10 billion PBMCs. Overall study results and their limits: Pairwise subsampling indicated that sequencing depth was expected to affect the degree of clonotype sharing among donors. Sampling was restricted to blood, and TCR repertoires in tissue are likely to differ from TCR repertoires in blood. The small number of donors limited the genetic and exposure-history diversity represented.

Healthy HIV-negative adults with no recently reported acute infections or vaccinations were included as donors. Only Caucasian adults living in Nashville, Tennessee, USA were represented among the donors. In the unsorted samples, tens of millions of PBMCs were counted, and genomic DNA was extracted using the QIAamp DNA Blood Mini kit. After blood collection by leukapheresis, PBMCs were isolated using Ficoll-Histopaque density gradient centrifugation and then cryopreserved in the vapor phase of liquid nitrogen. From the cysteine up to the phenylalanine, the CDR3 has a length of 13 residues. The kept DNA is CDR3 alone, 39 bases in frame from the first base. V sheds 0 bases and J sheds 6 bases, leaving 9 bases between their ends. In the germline V gene, CDR1 corresponds to SGHVS and CDR2 to FQNEAQ.

The rearrangement combines TRBV7-8 with TRBJ2-7; a confident D gene designation cannot be given. The TCR was taken from a woman aged 40 to 50 in good health. Some clones in this sample may be carry-over from other donors' samples. What was sequenced was PBMCs. Here is the DNA: TGTGCCAGCAGCTTAGCAAGCAAACGCGAGCAGTACTTC. Its protein reads: CASSLASKREQYF.